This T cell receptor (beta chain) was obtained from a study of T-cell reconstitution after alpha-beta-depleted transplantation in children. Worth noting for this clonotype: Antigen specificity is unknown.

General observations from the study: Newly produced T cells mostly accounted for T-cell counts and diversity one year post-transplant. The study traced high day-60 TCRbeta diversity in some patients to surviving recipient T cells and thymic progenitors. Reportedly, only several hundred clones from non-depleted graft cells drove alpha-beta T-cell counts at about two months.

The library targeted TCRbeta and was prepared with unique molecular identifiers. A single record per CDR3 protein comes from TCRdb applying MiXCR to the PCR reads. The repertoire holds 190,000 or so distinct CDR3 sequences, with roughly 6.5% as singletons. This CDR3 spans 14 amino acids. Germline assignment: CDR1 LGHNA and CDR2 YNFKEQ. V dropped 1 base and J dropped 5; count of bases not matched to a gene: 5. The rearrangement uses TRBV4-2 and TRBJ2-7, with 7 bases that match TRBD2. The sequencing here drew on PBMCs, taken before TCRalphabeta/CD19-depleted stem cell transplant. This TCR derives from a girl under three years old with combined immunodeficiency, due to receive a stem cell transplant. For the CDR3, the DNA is TGTGCCAGCAGCCAAGTGGGGGGGAACGACGAGCAGTACTTC. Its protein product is CASSQVGGNDEQYF.